Each of the 8 T cell receptor beta chains below was sequenced from the same sample in a study of blood T cell repertoires in COVID-19. Using immunoSEQ multiplex PCR, the repertoire was profiled, and TCRdb retains in-frame clones only, with some absent. The table shows under 200,000 clones, with 70% to 80% occurring only once. Sequencing was performed on peripheral blood. The receptor set was obtained from a man between 60 and 70 years old with acute or convalescent COVID-19.

V gene TRBV2 combines with J gene TRBJ1-2, with unresolved D. The V end was cut by 0 bases, the J end by 8 bases, with 7 bases between. Germline V gives CDR1 SNHLY, CDR2 FYNNEI. The CDR3 is 12 residues long. The CDR3 region is CASSEAAGGYTF. The CDR3 DNA reads TGTGCCAGCAGTGAAGCGGCAGGAGGCTACACCTTC.

The CDR3 spells CASSPKDRGTEAFF. The CDR3 nucleotides read TGCGCCAGCAGCCCTAAGGACAGGGGCACTGAAGCTTTCTTT. This rearrangement joins TRBV4-1 to TRBJ1-1; TRBD1 aligns across 9 bases. CDR3 length equals 14 residues. The germline gives CDR1 MGHRA, CDR2 YSYEKL. V lost 4 bases to trimming and J lost 4 bases; unmatched junction nucleotides: 4.

The chain is built from TRBV13 and TRBJ1-4, with no clear D. The length of the CDR3 is 16 residues. The germline gives CDR1 PRHDT, CDR2 FYEKMQ (reference sequence). The germline V and J ends were trimmed by 4 bases and 0 bases, with 12 bases remaining between them. CDR3 region: CASSSSVGATNEKLFF. In nucleotides, the CDR3 is TGTGCCAGCAGCTCCAGCGTGGGAGCAACTAATGAAAAACTGTTTTTT.

CDR3 sequence reads: CASSLSGGAQYF. The DNA of the CDR3 is TGTGCCAGCAGCTTATCGGGCGGGGCGCAGTATTTT. The chain links TRBV11-2 to TRBJ2-3; TRBD2 is a possible D gene (6 bases). Germline V lookup: CDR1 SGHAT, CDR2 FQNNGV. V was pared by 2 bases and J by 10 bases, with 10 bases between. This CDR3 region has 12 residues.

The chain uses TRBV11-1 and TRBJ1-6; 10 bases agree with TRBD1. The germline gives CDR1 SGHAT, CDR2 FQDESV (reference sequence). The ends lost 4 bases at V and 9 bases at J; junction bases unmatched: 6. This CDR3 is 15 amino acids long. As DNA, the CDR3 is TGTGCCAGCAGCTCCGACAGGGGGCTAGTTTCACCCCTCCACTTT. Encoded protein: CASSSDRGLVSPLHF.

The chain couples TRBV24-1 to TRBJ1-5; no firm D call. V gave up 3 bases and J gave up 2 bases, with 10 bases separating them. This CDR3 is built from 15 residues. Germline CDR1 is KGHDR and CDR2 is SFDVKD. The CDR3, as DNA: TGTGCCACCAGTGATAACGCGGTAGGCAATCAGCCCCAGCATTTT. Its translation: CATSDNAVGNQPQHF.

The chain couples TRBV5-6 to TRBJ2-5, with 10 bases matching TRBD1. Trimming at V came to 3 bases and at J to 6 bases, leaving 2 bases not matched to a gene. The length of the CDR3 is 13 residues. Looked up from germline, CDR1 is SGHDT and CDR2 is YYEEEE. The CDR3 DNA sequence: TGTGCCAGCAGCTGGGGACAGGGGCAGACCCAGTACTTC. This sequence encodes CASSWGQGQTQYF. Full variable domain (outside the CDR3, taken from reference TRBV5-6 and TRBJ2-5): DAGVTQSPTHLIKTRGQQVTLRCSPKSGHDTVSWYQQALGQGPQFIFQYYEEEERQRGNFPDRFSGHQFPNYSSELNVNALLLGDSALYLCASSWGQGQTQYFGPGTRLLVL.

The chain couples TRBV2 to TRBJ1-1; perhaps TRBD1 as D (5 bases). Germline V lookup: CDR1 SNHLY, CDR2 FYNNEI. V was trimmed by 6 bases and J by 3 bases, leaving 11 bases between them. The CDR3 runs to 13 residues. CDR3 residues: CASRGDSYTEAFF. The CDR3 region has the DNA TGTGCCAGCAGAGGGGACTCCTACACTGAAGCTTTCTTT.